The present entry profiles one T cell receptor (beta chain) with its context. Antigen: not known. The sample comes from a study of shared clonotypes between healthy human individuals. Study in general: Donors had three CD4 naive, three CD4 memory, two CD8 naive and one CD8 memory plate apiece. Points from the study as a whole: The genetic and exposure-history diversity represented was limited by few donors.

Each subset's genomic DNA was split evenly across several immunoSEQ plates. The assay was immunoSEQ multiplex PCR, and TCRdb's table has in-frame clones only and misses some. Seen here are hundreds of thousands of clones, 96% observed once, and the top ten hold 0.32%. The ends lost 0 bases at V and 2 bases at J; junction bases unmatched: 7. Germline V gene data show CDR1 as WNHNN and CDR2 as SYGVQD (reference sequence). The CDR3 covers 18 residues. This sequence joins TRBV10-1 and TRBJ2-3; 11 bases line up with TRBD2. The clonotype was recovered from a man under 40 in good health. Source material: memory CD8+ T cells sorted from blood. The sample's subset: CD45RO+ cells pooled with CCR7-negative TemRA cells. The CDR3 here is CASSESASGRLFTDTQYF. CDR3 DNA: TGCGCCAGCAGTGAGTCGGCTAGCGGGAGGCTATTCACAGATACGCAGTATTTT.